Below are 12 T cell receptor beta chains sequenced from a single sample in a study of T-cell memory formation after mild COVID-19 (TCRdb year 2021). The library was made by 5' RACE. The sample was run on an Illumina NovaSeq 6000. Through fastp at Q25 and MiXCR, TCRdb rebuilt clones from the public reads, retaining in-frame beta chains. Rows matching on CDR3 protein sequence are summarized as one entry with the most common DNA and genes. The sample contains some 260,000 distinct CDR3 sequences, roughly 15% of them found a single time. About 4% of the sample belongs to the ten largest clones. What was sequenced was PBMCs or a T cell subset sorted from them (not recorded which). All receptors derive from a man aged 18 to 29 who had mild COVID-19 (a few samples of this study predate the infection). The sample titles of this study are shuffled in the database, so cell type and time point are left out; the donor was told from shared clones.

This chain links TRBV14 with TRBJ2-4; the match to TRBD2 covers 9 bases. Unmatched junction bases numbered 5, after V lost 1 base and J lost 1 base. Germline V gives CDR1 SGHDN, CDR2 FVKESK. This CDR3 spans 17 amino acids. CDR3 in DNA: TGTGCCAGCAGCCAAGCTTTAACTAGCGGGGCCAAAAACATTCAGTACTTC. This codes for CASSQALTSGAKNIQYF.

The chain links TRBV7-8 to TRBJ2-1; the match to TRBD2 covers 7 bases. CDR1 and CDR2 (germline): SGHVS, FQNEAQ. The CDR3 runs to 15 residues. V lost 3 bases and J lost 2; bases outside the gene matches: 4. This CDR3 is CASSFPAGPYNEQFF. CDR3 nucleotides: TGTGCCAGCAGCTTTCCAGCGGGGCCCTACAATGAGCAGTTCTTC.

The V gene is TRBV7-3, the J gene TRBJ2-1; TRBD1 agrees at 7 bases. This CDR3 spans 13 amino acids. Germline assignment: CDR1 SGHTA and CDR2 FQGTGA. V trimming: 3 bases; J trimming: 10 bases; junction bases outside the gene matches: 6. Here the CDR3 DNA reads TGTGCCAGCAGCTTCACCCCGGGACAGGAGCAGTTCTTC. This codes for CASSFTPGQEQFF.

V and J are TRBV7-2 and TRBJ2-7, with D maybe TRBD2 (5 bases). CDR1 and CDR2 (germline): SGHTA, FQGNSA. V was cut by 3 bases and J by 6 bases, with 9 bases left in between. This CDR3 has 12 residues. CDR3 sequence reads: CASSFGEGEQYF. The CDR3 coding sequence is TGTGCCAGCAGCTTTGGTGAGGGCGAGCAGTACTTC.

The chain uses TRBV24-1 and TRBJ1-5; a possible D gene is TRBD1 (5 bases). Germline lookup yields CDR1 KGHDR and CDR2 SFDVKD. The CDR3 is made up of 15 amino acids. The germline V and J ends were trimmed by 3 bases and 5 bases, with 13 bases remaining between them. The CDR3 DNA reads as TGTGCCACCAGTGATAGTACCAGGGAGGATCAGCCCCAGCATTTT. Protein product: CATSDSTREDQPQHF.

The rearrangement uses TRBV5-6 and TRBJ2-3; D possibly corresponds to TRBD1 (6 bases). The germline CDR1 and CDR2 sequences are SGHDT and YYEEEE. V was shortened by 2 bases and J by 1 base, with 11 bases between the two germline ends. The CDR3 spans 15 residues. The chain's CDR3 is CASSFQGWGTDTQYF. DNA of the CDR3: TGTGCCAGCAGCTTTCAGGGGTGGGGCACAGATACGCAGTATTTT. Full variable domain (remainder filled in from reference TRBV5-6 and TRBJ2-3): DAGVTQSPTHLIKTRGQQVTLRCSPKSGHDTVSWYQQALGQGPQFIFQYYEEEERQRGNFPDRFSGHQFPNYSSELNVNALLLGDSALYLCASSFQGWGTDTQYFGPGTRLTVL.

This clonotype occurred a few times. The V gene is TRBV7-3, the J gene TRBJ2-5, with unresolved D. This CDR3 contains 12 residues. Trimming took 3 bases from V and 7 from J, leaving 9 bases between them. The V gene's germline CDR1 is SGHTA and CDR2 FQGTGA. The CDR3 loop is CASSFAAGTQYF. Written as DNA, the CDR3 is TGTGCCAGCAGCTTCGCGGCAGGGACCCAGTACTTC.

The V call is TRBV7-2, the J call TRBJ2-7; D remains unclear. V was clipped by 0 bases and J by 0 bases, with 6 bases between them. This CDR3 has 14 amino acids. CDR1 is SGHTA, CDR2 FQGNSA, per germline. In DNA form, the CDR3 reads TGTGCCAGCAGCTTAGCCCCGACCTCCTACGAGCAGTACTTC. It encodes CASSLAPTSYEQYF.

The chain couples TRBV20-1 to TRBJ2-2; the match to TRBD1 covers 9 bases. The germline V gene has CDR1 DFQATT and CDR2 SNEGSKA (reference sequence). J lost 3 bases, V lost 7 bases, and 3 bases had no gene match. There are 13 residues in the CDR3. The CDR3 sequence: CSGDRVDTGELFF. In DNA form, the CDR3 reads TGCAGTGGGGACAGGGTCGACACCGGGGAGCTGTTTTTT.

The chain employs TRBV4-1 and TRBJ1-2, with D possibly TRBD1 on 5 matching bases. This CDR3 has 16 residues. The germline CDR1 and CDR2 sequences are MGHRA and YSYEKL. Trimming pared 5 bases from V and 2 bases from J, leaving 18 bases between. The CDR3 sequence is CASSYRSTGANYGYTF. The CDR3, as DNA: TGCGCCAGCAGCTACCGCAGCACCGGGGCGAACTATGGCTACACCTTC.

The V call is TRBV7-2, the J call TRBJ1-1, with no clear D. The CDR3 is 13 residues long. V lost 2 bases, J lost 8 bases, and 12 bases lay in between. Germline V gene data show CDR1 as SGHTA and CDR2 as FQGNSA. Written as DNA, the CDR3 is TGTGCCAGCAGCTTAAGGTTGAATGCGGAAGCTTTCTTT. This encodes CASSLRLNAEAFF.

This clonotype was counted between two and nine times. The gene calls are TRBV6-5 and TRBJ2-7, with 9 bases matching TRBD1. The germline CDR1 and CDR2 sequences are MNHEY and SVGAGI. V shed 6 bases and J 8 bases; nucleotides not matched to a gene: 8. This CDR3 is 13 amino acids long. The CDR3 loop reads CASRRGTGSKQYF. Here the CDR3 DNA reads TGTGCCAGCAGGCGAGGGACAGGGTCTAAGCAGTACTTC.